This T cell receptor (beta chain) was captured by sequencing in a study of regulatory T cells in long-lasting Graves disease. Overall study: Persistence in Graves' disease required over 5 years of antithyroid drugs plus positive TSH receptor antibodies.

Findings and limits, study-wide: There were preferences for TRBV28, TRBJ1-2 and TRBJ2-5 in persistent disease.

The sample holds a few counts of this clonotype. Its antigen is not identified. Time point in this sample: persistent/refractory GD, antithyroid drugs over 5 years with positive TRAb. There was RNA extracted from PBMCs, and the TCR library was made from it. By American Thyroid Association guidelines, Graves' disease was diagnosed in the cohort. There are 13 residues in the CDR3. The V gene's germline CDR1 is SQVTM and CDR2 ANQGSEA. V dropped 6 bases and J dropped 5; count of bases not matched to a gene: 5. Arm-PCR of CDR3 regions with iRepertoire HTBI primers generated TCR beta libraries. TCRdb reanalysed the multiplex PCR reads using MiXCR and keeps one entry per CDR3 protein. The table has hundreds of thousands of distinct CDR3 sequences, less than 25% seen once.

V is TRBV29-1 and J is TRBJ1-4; TRBD1 aligns across 8 bases. Material: peripheral blood mononuclear cells (PBMCs), obtained when the disease was refractory, from a patient treated with antithyroid drugs. This TCR derives from a female donor with Graves disease. CDR3 residues: CSVTGGPNEKLFF. The CDR3 DNA sequence: TGCAGCGTCACAGGGGGACCAAATGAAAAACTGTTTTTT.